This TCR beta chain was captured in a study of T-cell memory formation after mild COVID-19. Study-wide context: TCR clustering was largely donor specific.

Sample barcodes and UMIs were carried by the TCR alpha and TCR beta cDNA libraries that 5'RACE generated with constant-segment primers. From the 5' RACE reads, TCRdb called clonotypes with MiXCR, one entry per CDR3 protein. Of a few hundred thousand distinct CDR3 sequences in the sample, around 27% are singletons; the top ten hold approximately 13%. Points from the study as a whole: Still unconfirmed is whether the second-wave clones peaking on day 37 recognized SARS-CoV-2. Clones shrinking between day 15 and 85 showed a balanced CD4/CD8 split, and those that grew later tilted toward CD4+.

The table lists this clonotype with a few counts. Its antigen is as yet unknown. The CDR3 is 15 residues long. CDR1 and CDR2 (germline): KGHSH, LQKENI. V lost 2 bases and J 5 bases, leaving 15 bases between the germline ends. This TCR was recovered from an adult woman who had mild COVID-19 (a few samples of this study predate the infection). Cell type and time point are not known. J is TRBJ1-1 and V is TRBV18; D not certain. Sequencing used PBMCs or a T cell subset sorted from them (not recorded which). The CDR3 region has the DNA TGTGCCAGCTCACCAGAATCCGAGGGCAGGACTGAAGCTTTCTTT. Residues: CASSPESEGRTEAFF. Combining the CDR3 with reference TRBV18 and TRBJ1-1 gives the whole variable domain NAGVMQNPRHLVRRRGQEARLRCSPMKGHSHVYWYRQLPEEGLKFMVYLQKENIIDESGMPKERFSAEFPKEGPSILRIQQVVRGDSAAYFCASSPESEGRTEAFFGQGTRLTVV.